The T cell receptor beta chain under discussion was sequenced for a study of cytomegalovirus exposure and HLA in healthy donors. Study-level background: HLA-typed donors contributed some 85 million unique TCRs, which were held in an early data release.

This clone was seen once. This CDR3 spans 20 amino acids. 60 Vbeta and 13 Jbeta primers were used in PCR. This table comes from immunoSEQ multiplex PCR, and its TCRdb copy is limited to in-frame clones, with some not included. The repertoire holds about 150,000 clones, with around 80% as singletons. The chain joins TRBV21-1 to TRBJ2-1; the DNA was not used to check the table's D call, TRBD2. TRBV21-1 is reported as a pseudogene. The sequenced material came from PBMCs. The source of this sequence is a boy aged 2 to 10 in good health and CMV-seronegative. The CDR3 coding sequence is TGTGCCAGCAGCAAAGTCGCGAGACTAGTGGTAGACATTGCCTACAATGAGCAGTTCTTC. Translated, it gives CASSKVARLVVDIAYNEQFF.